This T cell receptor (beta chain) was identified in a study of T cells in Graves' hyperthyroidism and ophthalmopathy. Study-level findings and limits: The majority of expanded thyroid clonotypes above 0.001 also appeared in blood.

A note on this clonotype: The target antigen is unknown.

Trimming took 3 bases from V and 8 from J; bases not matched to a gene: 6. Germline lookup yields CDR1 SGHVS and CDR2 FQNEAQ. The CDR3 spans 14 residues. Enrolled ophthalmopathy patients presented with a Clinical Activity Score of at least 3, a NOSPECS grade of at least 4, and disease duration under 3 months. Uncontrolled infections, other autoimmune diseases, pregnancy or lactation led to exclusion of patients. Cells are PBMCs isolated from roughly 10 ml of fresh blood. RNA transcripts provided the source from which TCR beta CDR3 regions were amplified. Researchers ran a first-round RT-PCR on the TCR CDR3 using the HTBI primer set. TCRdb itself ran the multiplex PCR reads through MiXCR, one entry per CDR3 protein. The sample lists some 370,000 distinct CDR3 sequences; roughly 13% were seen once.

This chain connects TRBV7-8 to TRBJ1-4; 7 bases match TRBD1. The sample comprised blood. This TCR was sampled from a man over 45 with Graves' ophthalmopathy. The CDR3 sequence is CASSLSGGGEKLFF. DNA for the CDR3: TGTGCCAGCAGCTTGTCAGGGGGGGGAGAAAAACTGTTTTTT.